This TCR beta chain derives from a study of blood T cell repertoires in COVID-19. Looking at the study overall: Italy, Spain and the United States were the sources of the convalescent and acute COVID-19 samples. PBMCs, B-cell-depleted T cells, or T cells were the source of the cDNA or gDNA that made up the material.

The CDR3 contains 14 residues. Looked up from germline, CDR1 is SEHNR and CDR2 is FQNEAQ (reference sequence). The V gene end was trimmed by 6 bases and the J gene end by 7 bases; junction bases not matched to a gene: 5. Per the study methods: Amplification from reference gene primers served as the basis for estimated nucleated cell counts. The assay was immunoSEQ multiplex PCR, and TCRdb's table has in-frame clones only and misses some. V, J and clone size are taken as reported in that table, and D and trimming were inferred from the DNA itself. The data contain over 70,000 clones, less than 85% of them singletons.

What was sequenced was peripheral blood. The TCR comes from a woman aged 65 to 85 with acute or convalescent COVID-19. V is TRBV7-9 and J is TRBJ2-1; 11 bases align to TRBD1. The CDR3 DNA is TGTGCCAGCAGAAAAGGACAGGGGGCTAATGAGCAGTTCTTC. Amino acid sequence: CASRKGQGANEQFF.